The 20 T cell receptor beta chains in this list originate from one sample, sequenced in a study of cytomegalovirus exposure and HLA in healthy donors (dated by TCRdb to the late 2010s). Receptor amplification or capture employed the immunoSEQ multiplex PCR assay. A mixture of 60 forward primers for TCR Vbeta segments and 13 reverse primers for TCR Jbeta segments was used in the multiplex PCR. In TCRdb, the immuneACCESS table is reduced to in-frame sequences with V and J assigned. These tables do not hold every clone; where another copy was compared, an unresolved V gene accounts for under half, and the others remain unexplained. The sample yields some 160,000 clones; roughly 80% were counted once. The ten top clones hold 4.3% of the sample. The sample was PBMCs. The source of these receptors is a woman between 40 and 50 years old in good health and CMV-seropositive.

V gene TRBV6-6 combines with J gene TRBJ1-2, with 7 bases identical to TRBD1. Germline lookup yields CDR1 MNHNY and CDR2 SVGAGI (reference sequence). The CDR3 has 13 residues. V trimming: 5 bases; J trimming: 4 bases; junction bases outside the gene matches: 4. The CDR3 DNA sequence: TGTGCCAGCAGTCCTGACAGGGCCTATGGCTACACCTTC. Amino acids: CASSPDRAYGYTF.

The chain uses TRBV6-5 and TRBJ2-7; 7 bases are shared with TRBD1. Germline CDR1 MNHEY, CDR2 SVGAGI. Trimming at V came to 5 bases and at J to 3 bases, leaving 7 bases not matched to a gene. The CDR3 totals 14 residues. The CDR3 reads CASSRDSSLYEQYF. For the CDR3, the DNA is TGTGCCAGCAGTCGGGACAGTAGTCTCTACGAGCAGTACTTC.

This rearrangement joins TRBV9 to TRBJ1-1; 10 nucleotides agree with TRBD1. The ends lost 6 bases at V and 0 bases at J; junction bases unmatched: 8. The CDR3 is made up of 16 amino acids. Germline V gene sequence: CDR1 SGDLS, CDR2 YYNGEE. CDR3 protein: CASNGQGGIVNTEAFF. The DNA for the CDR3 is TGTGCCAGCAACGGACAGGGGGGGATAGTGAACACTGAAGCTTTCTTT. Supplemented by reference TRBV9 and TRBJ1-1, the full variable domain reads DSGVTQTPKHLITATGQRVTLRCSPRSGDLSVYWYQQSLDQGLQFLIQYYNGEERAKGNILERFSAQQFPDLHSELNLSSLELGDSALYFCASNGQGGIVNTEAFFGQGTRLTVV.

V and J are TRBV29-1 and TRBJ1-1; weak D call: TRBD1 (5 bases). Germline V gene sequence: CDR1 SQVTM, CDR2 ANQGSEA. This CDR3 region has 14 residues. V was cut by 7 bases and J by 1 base, with 16 bases left in between. This chain's CDR3 is CSAGAAGSNTEAFF. The DNA of the CDR3 is TGCAGCGCTGGGGCGGCAGGATCGAACACTGAAGCTTTCTTT.

In its sample, this clone was seen once. This chain connects TRBV6-5 to TRBJ1-1, with a possible D match to TRBD1 (5 bases). CDR3 length: 15 residues. Germline V gives CDR1 MNHEY, CDR2 SVGAGI. The V end was cut by 4 bases, the J end by 4 bases, with 16 bases between. The CDR3 loop is CASSSRPRVGTEAFF. The CDR3 DNA sequence: TGTGCCAGCAGTTCCAGACCCAGGGTGGGCACTGAAGCTTTCTTT.

This chain joins TRBV27 and TRBJ2-7; TRBD2 matches at 11 bases. The germline V gene has CDR1 MNHEY and CDR2 SMNVEV (reference sequence). The CDR3 consists of 15 residues. The V gene end was trimmed by 1 base and the J gene end by 6 bases; junction bases not matched to a gene: 5. In nucleotides, the CDR3 is TGTGCCAGCAGTTTATTAGCGGGAGGGCCTTTCGAGCAGTACTTC. Translation: CASSLLAGGPFEQYF.

CDR3 protein: CASSSRQRITTSQQYF. In nucleotides, the CDR3 is TGTGCCAGCAGTTCCCGACAGAGAATTACTACGAGCCAACAGTACTTC. The V call is TRBV28, the J call TRBJ2-5, with D possibly matching TRBD1 (5 bases). Germline V gene lookup returns CDR1 MDHEN and CDR2 SYDVKM. This CDR3 has 16 residues. With 4 bases removed from V and 11 bases from J, the gap between germline ends came to 26 bases.

The chain uses TRBV21-1 and TRBJ1-2; the table's D call, TRBD1, was not checked against the DNA. TRBV21-1 is classified as a pseudogene. CDR3 length equals 17 residues. Here the CDR3 DNA reads TGTGCCAGCAGTAAGAGGCCAGGGGTTAACGGTAGCTATGGCTACACCTTC. Translation gives CASSKRPGVNGSYGYTF.

CDR3 region: CSVRTSWNYNEQFF. The CDR3 region has the DNA TGCAGCGTCAGGACTAGCTGGAATTACAATGAGCAGTTCTTC. This chain connects TRBV29-1 to TRBJ2-1; TRBD2 aligns across 8 bases. J was trimmed by 4 bases and V by 6 bases; bases with no gene match: 8. Germline V lookup: CDR1 SQVTM, CDR2 ANQGSEA. The CDR3 runs 14 residues.

The V and J genes are TRBV4-2 and TRBJ2-7; 9 bases are shared with TRBD2. Germline V lookup: CDR1 LGHNA, CDR2 YNFKEQ. The V gene end was trimmed by 1 base and the J gene end by 5 bases; junction bases not matched to a gene: 9. The CDR3 is 16 amino acids. The CDR3 is CASSQVAGTSLDEQYF. Written as DNA, the CDR3 is TGTGCCAGCAGCCAAGTCGCCGGGACTAGCTTGGACGAGCAGTACTTC.

About this clone itself: The sample contains more than one DNA sequence encoding this CDR3. This sequence joins TRBV10-3 and TRBJ1-1; 7 bases line up with TRBD1. Trimming cost V 3 bases and J 4 bases; bases outside gene matches: 8. Germline V gene data show CDR1 as ENHRY and CDR2 as SYGVKD. CDR3 length: 15 amino acids. The CDR3 bases are TGTGCCATCAGTGAATCGGCACAGGGGATCACTGAAGCTTTCTTT. Translated, it gives CAISESAQGITEAFF.

This clone was detected once. V usage is TRBV28 and J usage is TRBJ1-4, with 8 bases matching TRBD1. The junction had 6 bases not matched to a gene; V was cut back by 3 bases and J by 0 bases. The CDR3 sequence is 17 residues long. Germline CDR1 reads MDHEN; CDR2 reads SYDVKM. CDR3 nucleotide sequence: TGTGCCAGCAGTTTTCAGGGGGCTTCTGCAACTAATGAAAAACTGTTTTTT. Translating it yields CASSFQGASATNEKLFF.

The chain couples TRBV11-2 to TRBJ2-1; D gene uncertain. V was pared by 1 base and J by 8 bases, with 9 bases between. This CDR3 comprises 13 residues. The germline V gene has CDR1 SGHAT and CDR2 FQNNGV. CDR3: CASSLVVQDEQFF. The CDR3 coding sequence is TGTGCCAGCAGCTTAGTGGTCCAGGATGAGCAGTTCTTC.

The V gene is TRBV27, the J gene TRBJ2-7, with 7 bases identical to TRBD2. This CDR3 is 14 amino acids long. V trimming: 8 bases; J trimming: 5 bases; junction bases outside the gene matches: 12. Germline CDR1 MNHEY, CDR2 SMNVEV (reference sequence). In DNA, the CDR3 is TGTGCCAGCTCGCTGGCGGGAGACCCCCACGAGCAGTACTTC. Encoded protein: CASSLAGDPHEQYF.

The V and J genes are TRBV7-6 and TRBJ1-1; D remains ambiguous. Germline CDR1 is SGHVS and CDR2 is FNYEAQ. The V and J ends lost 5 bases and 4 bases respectively, with 8 bases between them. The CDR3 loop spans 12 amino acids. CDR3: CASSPRGTEAFF. The CDR3 nucleotides are TGTGCCAGCAGCCCCCGGGGCACTGAAGCTTTCTTT.

This clone was seen only a few times. The CDR3: CSVGTQRDYGYTF. In DNA form, the CDR3 reads TGCAGCGTTGGAACACAGCGGGACTATGGCTACACCTTC. This sequence joins TRBV29-1 and TRBJ1-2; D is unclear. CDR3 size: 13 residues. From germline, CDR1 is SQVTM and CDR2 ANQGSEA. Trimming took off 4 bases at V and 3 bases at J, with 12 bases between the two ends.

This sequence joins TRBV2 and TRBJ2-7; unclear D gene. Trimming pared 6 bases from V and 1 base from J, leaving 4 bases between. From germline, CDR1 is SNHLY and CDR2 FYNNEI. CDR3 length equals 11 residues. For the CDR3, the DNA is TGTGCCAGCAGGCGGTCCTACGAGCAGTACTTC. It encodes CASRRSYEQYF. Variable domain in full (rest from reference TRBV2 and TRBJ2-7): EPEVTQTPSHQVTQMGQEVILRCVPISNHLYFYWYRQILGQKVEFLVSFYNNEISEKSEIFDDQFSVERPDGSNFTLKIRSTKLEDSAMYFCASRRSYEQYFGPGTRLTVT.

The chain recombines TRBV29-1 with TRBJ2-2, with D maybe TRBD2 (6 bases). Trimming took 6 bases from V and 0 from J, leaving 11 bases between them. The length of the CDR3 is 14 residues. Germline V CDR1 and CDR2: SQVTM, ANQGSEA. The CDR3 nucleotides read TGCAGCGTGGAGGGACTTACGAACACCGGGGAGCTGTTTTTT. Its translation is CSVEGLTNTGELFF.

The chain couples TRBV29-1 to TRBJ1-3; D ambiguous. Germline loops: CDR1 SQVTM, CDR2 ANQGSEA. The V and J ends lost 3 bases and 2 bases respectively, with 8 bases between them. The CDR3 contains 13 residues. The CDR3 DNA follows: TGCAGCGTTGACAGCGGACCTGGAAACACCATATATTTT. It codes for CSVDSGPGNTIYF.

V usage is TRBV28 and J usage is TRBJ2-2; TRBD1 matches 10 bases. The germline CDR1 and CDR2 sequences are MDHEN and SYDVKM. After removal of 8 bases from V and 3 bases from J, the junction contained 9 bases not matched to a gene. This CDR3 contains 16 residues. CDR3 in DNA: TGTGCCAGCTCGGAGTCCGGGACAGGGGACACCGGGGAGCTGTTTTTT. Translating it yields CASSESGTGDTGELFF. The complete variable domain, with remaining parts taken from reference TRBV28 and TRBJ2-2, reads DVKVTQSSRYLVKRTGEKVFLECVQDMDHENMFWYRQDPGLGLRLIYFSYDVKMKEKGDIPEGYSVSREKKERFSLILESASTNQTSMYLCASSESGTGDTGELFFGEGSRLTVL.